The 10 T cell receptor beta chains below come from one sample, sequenced in a study of human T cells and chemical hapten exposure. Time point described: patch test 2, 6 weeks after DPC sensitization. Treatment defined: therapeutic diphenylcyclopropenone sensitization with weekly scalp DPC. TCRdb reprocessed the RACE reads via MiXCR and lists one record per CDR3 protein. The sample holds 80,000 to 95,000 distinct CDR3 sequences, 8% to 13% seen once. The sequenced sample was whole blood, obtained in connection with sensitization to the hapten diphenylcyclopropenone (DPC). The source is a man aged 40-49 years with alopecia areata. Some clones in this sample may be carry-over from other donors' samples.

This clonotype was seen ten or more times. This chain links TRBV28 with TRBJ2-3; no reliable D call. The ends were cut back, 7 bases at V and 6 bases at J, with 14 bases in the middle. Germline values: CDR1 MDHEN, CDR2 SYDVKM. CDR3 length: 13 residues. CDR3 sequence reads: CASTPLGKDTQYF. In DNA, the CDR3 is TGTGCCAGCACCCCCTTGGGCAAGGATACGCAGTATTTT.

The chain has TRBV14 and TRBJ2-7, with no clear D. V lost 4 bases to trimming and J lost 7 bases, with 17 bases between them. Germline CDR1 reads SGHDN; CDR2 reads FVKESK. This CDR3 is 14 amino acids long. The CDR3 region is CASSRNHGSGEQYV. In DNA, the CDR3 is TGTGCCAGCAGCCGAAACCATGGTTCTGGGGAGCAGTACGTC.

The sample holds many counts of this clonotype. V usage is TRBV5-1 and J usage is TRBJ2-5, with TRBD2 identical over 13 bases. Trimming cost V 3 bases and J 5 bases; bases outside gene matches: 4. The CDR3 runs 15 residues. Per the germline V gene, CDR1 is SGHRS and CDR2 is YFSETQ. The CDR3 DNA reads TGCGCCAGCAGCTCCGGACTAGCGGGAGTTGAGACCCAGTACTTC. Translated, it gives CASSSGLAGVETQYF.

V gene TRBV11-2 combines with J gene TRBJ2-2, with 9 bases aligning to TRBD1. The germline V gene encodes CDR1 SGHAT and CDR2 FQNNGV. J was trimmed by 6 bases and V by 4 bases; bases with no gene match: 6. The CDR3 extends over 15 amino acids. The CDR3 protein is CASSSGTGFSGELFF. The CDR3 nucleotides are TGTGCCAGCAGCTCCGGGACAGGGTTTTCCGGGGAGCTGTTTTTT. Full variable domain (rest looked up from reference TRBV11-2 and TRBJ2-2): EAGVAQSPRYKIIEKRQSVAFWCNPISGHATLYWYQQILGQGPKLLIQFQNNGVVDDSQLPKDRFSAERLKGVDSTLKIQPAKLEDSAVYLCASSSGTGFSGELFFGEGSRLTVL.

The chain joins TRBV5-1 to TRBJ1-3; D unresolved. CDR3 length equals 14 residues. The V gene lost 2 bases and the J gene lost 2 bases, with 8 bases spanning the gap. Germline values: CDR1 SGHRS, CDR2 YFSETQ. CDR3 in amino acids: CASSLQSTGNTIYF. The CDR3 DNA reads TGCGCCAGCAGCTTACAGAGTACTGGAAACACCATATATTTT.

The CDR3 DNA reads TGTGCCAGCAGCTTGGCCACCGGGGCCACAGATACGCAGTATTTT. Its translation is CASSLATGATDTQYF. The genes are TRBV5-4 and TRBJ2-3; D may correspond to TRBD1 or TRBD2 (5 bases each). Deletions cut 0 bases from V and 2 bases from J, with 10 bases between. The V gene's germline CDR1 is SGHNT and CDR2 YYREEE (reference sequence). This CDR3 has 15 residues.

A few counts support this clonotype. The chain carries TRBV18 and TRBJ2-3, with TRBD2 matching 14 bases. The CDR3 has 21 residues. CDR1 is KGHSH and CDR2 is LQKENI in the germline V gene. The V and J ends lost 0 bases and 3 bases, in that order; junction bases with no gene match: 14. CDR3 protein: CASSPPKNRLAGGPGTDTQYF. CDR3 nucleotide sequence: TGTGCCAGCTCACCACCGAAGAACCGACTAGCGGGAGGGCCGGGGACAGATACGCAGTATTTT.

The chain carries TRBV3-1 and TRBJ2-1; 7 nucleotides line up with TRBD2. This CDR3 contains 16 residues. Germline CDR1 and CDR2: LGHDT and YNNKEL (reference sequence). V was clipped by 7 bases and J by 4 bases; unmatched bases: 13. The CDR3 loop is CASIFPLAADYNEQFF. In DNA form, the CDR3 reads TGTGCCAGCATCTTTCCCCTAGCGGCAGATTACAATGAGCAGTTCTTC.

V usage is TRBV4-3 and J usage is TRBJ2-1, with D maybe TRBD2 (5 bases). V dropped 0 bases and J dropped 7 bases, with 19 bases sitting between them. The CDR3 has 17 amino acids. Germline V gene lookup returns CDR1 LGHNA and CDR2 YSLEER. The CDR3 DNA is TGCGCCAGCAGCCAAGATCCAAGAGGGTCTCTGGGGAATGAGCAGTTCTTC. Translation: CASSQDPRGSLGNEQFF.

Only a few counts were recorded for this clonotype. The chain employs TRBV6-2 or TRBV6-3 and TRBJ1-1; D might be TRBD1 (5 bases). There are 15 residues in the CDR3. V lost 0 bases to trimming and J lost 10 bases, with 18 bases between them. Germline assignment: CDR1 MNHEY and CDR2 SVGEGT. The chain's CDR3 is CASSYSTGDPDRAFF. CDR3 bases: TGTGCCAGCAGTTACTCGACCGGGGACCCCGACCGAGCTTTCTTT.